The clone carrying this T cell receptor (beta chain) occurred a few times. Its antigen remains unknown. Addition of a universal primer site occurred through template switching, and cDNA carried unique molecular identifiers. Using its own MiXCR run on the 5' RACE reads, TCRdb lists one record per CDR3 protein. The table records about 530,000 distinct CDR3 sequences, about 22% of them present only once. The CDR3 runs to 15 residues. CDR1 and CDR2 from the germline V gene are SNHLY and FYNNEI. V shed 0 bases and J shed 9 bases, with 14 bases lying between them. This entry comes from a study of identical twins. General study results and limits: The authors noted that invariant MAIT and iNKT cells could partly confound zero-insertion analyses. Models underestimated TCR alpha sharing (out-of-frame) in monozygotic twins. Beta clonotypes that were abundant in cord blood contained fewer insertions, a pattern absent from memory repertoires.

Another study also made use of these data, one on yellow fever vaccine responses in identical twins.

The specimen sequenced was CD4+ T cells sorted from blood. The receptor comes from a woman between 18 and 29 years old in good health. The chain has TRBV2 and TRBJ2-2; D is perhaps TRBD1 (6 bases). The CDR3 protein is CASSEALQGLRELFF. The DNA of the CDR3 is TGTGCCAGCAGTGAAGCTCTACAGGGATTGAGGGAGCTGTTTTTT.